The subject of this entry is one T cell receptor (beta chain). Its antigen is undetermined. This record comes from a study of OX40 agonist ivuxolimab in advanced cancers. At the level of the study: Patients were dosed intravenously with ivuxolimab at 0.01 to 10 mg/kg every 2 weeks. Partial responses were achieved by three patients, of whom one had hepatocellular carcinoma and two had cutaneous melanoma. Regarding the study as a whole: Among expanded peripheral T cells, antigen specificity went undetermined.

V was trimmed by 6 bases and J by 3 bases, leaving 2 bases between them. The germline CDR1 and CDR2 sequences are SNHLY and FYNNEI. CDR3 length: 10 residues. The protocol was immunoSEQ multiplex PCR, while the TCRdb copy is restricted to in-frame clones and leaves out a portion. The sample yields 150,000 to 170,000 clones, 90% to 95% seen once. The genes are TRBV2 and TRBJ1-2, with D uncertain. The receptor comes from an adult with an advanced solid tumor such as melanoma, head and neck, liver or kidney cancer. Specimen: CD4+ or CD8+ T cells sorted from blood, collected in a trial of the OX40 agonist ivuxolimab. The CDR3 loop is CASSDYGYTF. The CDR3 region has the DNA TGTGCCAGCAGCGACTATGGCTACACCTTC.